This paragraph reports one T cell receptor (beta chain). The sample is drawn from a study of Ad26.COV2.S vaccination and SARS-CoV-2 variants. Looking at the study overall: Enrollment placed the donor in the COV1001 Ad26.COV2.S trial arm.

The ends were cut back, 0 bases at V and 2 bases at J, with 9 bases in the middle. From germline, CDR1 is SGHRS and CDR2 YFSETQ. The CDR3 has 14 amino acids. Indicated treatment: some 20 received Ad26.COV2.S at low or high dose, single or two shots; several received placebo; per-sample allocation not given. Day 63 after the first vaccine or placebo injection was the time point for sampling. Measured with immunoSEQ multiplex PCR; TCRdb has only the in-frame clones, and not every one. Of under 550,000 clones listed, approximately 88% are singletons. Sequences were derived from peripheral blood, sampled in a trial of Ad26.COV2.S vaccine versus placebo. V is TRBV5-1 and J is TRBJ2-7, with D perhaps TRBD1 (5 bases). The clonotype comes from a person between 18 and 65 years old who received the Ad26.COV2.S COVID-19 vaccine or a placebo. CDR3 bases: TGCGCCAGCAGCTTGGGGACAACTACCTACGAGCAGTACTTC. Amino acids: CASSLGTTTYEQYF.